This record looks at one T cell receptor beta chain sequence and its context. The antigen is not known. CDR1 is LNHDA, CDR2 SQIVND, per germline (reference sequence). CDR3 length: 12 residues. V was clipped by 5 bases and J by 5 bases, with 9 bases between them. The sample originates from a study of neurological immune-mediated disorders. Overall study findings and caveats: No sharing of CDR3 amino acid sequences was observed among expanded clones across subjects, suggesting private repertoires in all groups.

Synthesis of cDNA used 5'RACE (with 10-nucleotide random UMIs). TCRdb processed the 5' RACE reads anew with MiXCR; each CDR3 protein has one entry. The sample consists of 50,000 to 75,000 distinct CDR3 sequences, 12% of them appearing once. What was sequenced was PBMCs. V usage is TRBV19 and J usage is TRBJ2-5; maybe TRBD2 (6 bases). The TCR was taken from a woman aged 55-69 years with HTLV-1-associated myelopathy (HAM/TSP). For the CDR3, the DNA is TGTGCCAGTAGTCGGACTACGGAGACCCAGTACTTC. Translated: CASSRTTETQYF.